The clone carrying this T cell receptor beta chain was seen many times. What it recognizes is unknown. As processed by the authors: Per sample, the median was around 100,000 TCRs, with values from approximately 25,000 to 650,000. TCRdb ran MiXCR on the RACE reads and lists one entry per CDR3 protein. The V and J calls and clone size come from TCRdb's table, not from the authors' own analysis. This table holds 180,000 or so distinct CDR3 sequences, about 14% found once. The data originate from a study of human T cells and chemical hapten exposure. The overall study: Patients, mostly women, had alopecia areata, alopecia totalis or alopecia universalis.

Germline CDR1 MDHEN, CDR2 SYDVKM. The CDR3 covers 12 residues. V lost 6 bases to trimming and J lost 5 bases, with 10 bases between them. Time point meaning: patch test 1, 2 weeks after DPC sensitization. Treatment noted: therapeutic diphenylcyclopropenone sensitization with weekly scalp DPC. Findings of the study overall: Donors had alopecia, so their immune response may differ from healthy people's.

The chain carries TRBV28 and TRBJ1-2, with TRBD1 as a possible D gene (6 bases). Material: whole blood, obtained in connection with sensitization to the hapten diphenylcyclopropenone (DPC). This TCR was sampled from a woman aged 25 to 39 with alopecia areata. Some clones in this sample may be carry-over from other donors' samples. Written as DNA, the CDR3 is TGTGCCAGCAGCTTACAGGGATATGGCTACACCTTC. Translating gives CASSLQGYGYTF.